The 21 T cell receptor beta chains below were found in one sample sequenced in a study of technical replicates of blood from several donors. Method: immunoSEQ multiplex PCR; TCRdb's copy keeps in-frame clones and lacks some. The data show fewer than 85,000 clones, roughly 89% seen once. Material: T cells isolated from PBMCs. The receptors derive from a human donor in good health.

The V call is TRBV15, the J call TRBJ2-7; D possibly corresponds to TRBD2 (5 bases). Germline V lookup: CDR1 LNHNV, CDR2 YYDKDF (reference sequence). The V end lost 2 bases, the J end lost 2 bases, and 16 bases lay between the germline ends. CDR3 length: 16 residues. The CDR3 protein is CATSRSGGPDAYEQYF. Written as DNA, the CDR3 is TGTGCCACCAGCAGATCCGGAGGTCCAGACGCCTACGAGCAGTACTTC. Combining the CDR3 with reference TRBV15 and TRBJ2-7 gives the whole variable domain DAMVIQNPRYQVTQFGKPVTLSCSQTLNHNVMYWYQQKSSQAPKLLFHYYDKDFNNEADTPDNFQSRRPNTSFCFLDIRSPGLGDTAMYLCATSRSGGPDAYEQYFGPGTRLTVT.

As DNA, the CDR3 is TGTGCCAGCCAGGGAGGGGATGAAAAACTGTTTTTT. It specifies CASQGGDEKLFF. The chain employs TRBV6-5 and TRBJ1-4; perhaps TRBD1 as D (5 bases). The germline V gene encodes CDR1 MNHEY and CDR2 SVGAGI. CDR3 size: 12 residues. Trimming took 8 bases from V and 6 from J, leaving 10 bases between them.

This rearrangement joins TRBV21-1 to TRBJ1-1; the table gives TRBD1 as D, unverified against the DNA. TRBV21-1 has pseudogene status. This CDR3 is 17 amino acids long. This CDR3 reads CASSKAGTGVLNTEAFF. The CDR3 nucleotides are TGTGCCAGCAGCAAAGCGGGGACAGGGGTACTGAACACTGAAGCTTTCTTT.

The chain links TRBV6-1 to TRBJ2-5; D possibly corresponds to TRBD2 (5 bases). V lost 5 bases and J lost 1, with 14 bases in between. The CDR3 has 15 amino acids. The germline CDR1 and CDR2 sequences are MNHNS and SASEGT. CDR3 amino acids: CASSMLGLLQETQYF. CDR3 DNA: TGTGCCAGCAGTATGCTAGGACTGCTCCAAGAGACCCAGTACTTC.

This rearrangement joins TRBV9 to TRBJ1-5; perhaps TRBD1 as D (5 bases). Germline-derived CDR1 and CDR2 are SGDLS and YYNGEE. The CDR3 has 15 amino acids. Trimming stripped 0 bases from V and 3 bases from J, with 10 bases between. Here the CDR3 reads CASSVGSGSNQPQHF. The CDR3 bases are TGTGCCAGCAGCGTAGGATCAGGGTCCAATCAGCCCCAGCATTTT. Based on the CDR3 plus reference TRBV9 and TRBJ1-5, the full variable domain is DSGVTQTPKHLITATGQRVTLRCSPRSGDLSVYWYQQSLDQGLQFLIQYYNGEERAKGNILERFSAQQFPDLHSELNLSSLELGDSALYFCASSVGSGSNQPQHFGDGTRLSIL.

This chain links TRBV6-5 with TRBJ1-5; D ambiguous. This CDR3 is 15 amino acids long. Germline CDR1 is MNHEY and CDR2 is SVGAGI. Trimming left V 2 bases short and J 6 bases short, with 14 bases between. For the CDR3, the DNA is TGTGCCAGCAGTTACAGCATGAGGTCGGGTCAGCCCCAGCATTTT. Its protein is CASSYSMRSGQPQHF.

CDR3 sequence (DNA): TGTGCCAGCAGCCGGACTCCTGCCTCCTACGAGCAGTACTTC. It translates to CASSRTPASYEQYF. V gene TRBV5-4 combines with J gene TRBJ2-7; D possibly corresponds to TRBD2 (5 bases). There are 14 residues in the CDR3. Trimming cost V 4 bases and J 0 bases, with 11 bases left between them. Germline assignment: CDR1 SGHNT and CDR2 YYREEE (reference sequence).

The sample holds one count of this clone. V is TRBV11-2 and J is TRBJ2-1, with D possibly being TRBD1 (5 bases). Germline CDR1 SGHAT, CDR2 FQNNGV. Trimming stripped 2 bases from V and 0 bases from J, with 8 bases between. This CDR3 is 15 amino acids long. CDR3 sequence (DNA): TGTGCCAGCAGCTTAAGGGGTCCCTCCTACAATGAGCAGTTCTTC. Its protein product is CASSLRGPSYNEQFF.

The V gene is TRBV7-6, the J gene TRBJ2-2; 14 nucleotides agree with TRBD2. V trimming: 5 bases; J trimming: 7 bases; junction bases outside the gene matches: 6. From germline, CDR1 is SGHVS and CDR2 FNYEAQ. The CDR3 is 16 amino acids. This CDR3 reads CASSPFGLAGGGELFF. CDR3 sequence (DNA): TGTGCCAGCAGCCCGTTCGGACTAGCGGGAGGCGGGGAGCTGTTTTTT.

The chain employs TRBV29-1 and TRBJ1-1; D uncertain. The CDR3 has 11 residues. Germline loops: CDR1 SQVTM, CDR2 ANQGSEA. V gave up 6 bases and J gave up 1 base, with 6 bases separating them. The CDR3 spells CSVLGNTEAFF. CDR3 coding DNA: TGCAGCGTCCTCGGGAACACTGAAGCTTTCTTT.

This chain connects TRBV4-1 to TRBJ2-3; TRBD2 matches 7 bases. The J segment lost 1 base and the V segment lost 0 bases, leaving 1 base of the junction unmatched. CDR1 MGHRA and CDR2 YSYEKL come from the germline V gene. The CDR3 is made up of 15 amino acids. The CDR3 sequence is CASSQDGRGTDTQYF. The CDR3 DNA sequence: TGCGCCAGCAGCCAAGATGGGAGGGGCACAGATACGCAGTATTTT.

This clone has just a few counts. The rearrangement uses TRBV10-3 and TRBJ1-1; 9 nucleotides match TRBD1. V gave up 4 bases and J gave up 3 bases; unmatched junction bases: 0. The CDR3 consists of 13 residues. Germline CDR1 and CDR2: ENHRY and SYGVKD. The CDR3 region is CAISGTGDTEAFF. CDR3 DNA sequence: TGTGCCATCAGTGGGACAGGGGACACTGAAGCTTTCTTT.

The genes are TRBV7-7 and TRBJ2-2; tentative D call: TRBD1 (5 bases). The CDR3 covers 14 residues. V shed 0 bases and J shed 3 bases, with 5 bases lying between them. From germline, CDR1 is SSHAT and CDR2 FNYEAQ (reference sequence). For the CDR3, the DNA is TGTGCCAGCAGCTTAGCAGGGGACACCGGGGAGCTGTTTTTT. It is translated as CASSLAGDTGELFF.

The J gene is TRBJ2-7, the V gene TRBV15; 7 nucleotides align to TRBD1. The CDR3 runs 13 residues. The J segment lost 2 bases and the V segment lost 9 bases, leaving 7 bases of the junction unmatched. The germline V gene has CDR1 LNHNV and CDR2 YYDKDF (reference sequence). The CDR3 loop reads CATRQGSTYEQYF. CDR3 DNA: TGTGCCACTAGACAGGGCTCTACCTACGAGCAGTACTTC.

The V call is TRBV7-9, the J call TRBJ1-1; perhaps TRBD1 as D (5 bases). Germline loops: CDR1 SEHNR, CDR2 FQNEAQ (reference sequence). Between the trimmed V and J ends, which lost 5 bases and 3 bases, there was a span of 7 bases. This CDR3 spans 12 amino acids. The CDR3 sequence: CASSQGYTEAFF. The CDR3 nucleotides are TGTGCCAGCAGCCAGGGTTACACTGAAGCTTTCTTT.

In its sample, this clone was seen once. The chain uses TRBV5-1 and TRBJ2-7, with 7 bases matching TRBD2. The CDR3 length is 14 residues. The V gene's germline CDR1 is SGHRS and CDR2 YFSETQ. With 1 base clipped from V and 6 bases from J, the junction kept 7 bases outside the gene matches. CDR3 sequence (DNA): TGCGCCAGCAGCTTGCGGGAGGCGGCCTCCGAGCAGTACTTC. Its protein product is CASSLREAASEQYF.

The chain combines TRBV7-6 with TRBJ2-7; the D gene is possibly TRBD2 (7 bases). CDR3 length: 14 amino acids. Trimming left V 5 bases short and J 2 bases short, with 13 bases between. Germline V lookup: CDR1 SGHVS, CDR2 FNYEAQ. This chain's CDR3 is CASSIRGGAYEQYF. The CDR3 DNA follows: TGTGCCAGCAGCATAAGGGGGGGGGCCTACGAGCAGTACTTC. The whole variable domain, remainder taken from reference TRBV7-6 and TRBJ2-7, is GAGVSQSPRYKVTKRGQDVALRCDPISGHVSLYWYRQALGQGPEFLTYFNYEAQQDKSGLPNDRFSAERPEGSISTLTIQRTEQRDSAMYRCASSIRGGAYEQYFGPGTRLTVT.

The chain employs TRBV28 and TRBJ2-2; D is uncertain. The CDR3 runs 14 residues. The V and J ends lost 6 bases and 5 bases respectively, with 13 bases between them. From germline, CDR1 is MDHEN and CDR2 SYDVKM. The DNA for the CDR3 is TGTGCCAGCAGCCAATCCCTTCTAACCGGGGAGCTGTTTTTT. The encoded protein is CASSQSLLTGELFF.

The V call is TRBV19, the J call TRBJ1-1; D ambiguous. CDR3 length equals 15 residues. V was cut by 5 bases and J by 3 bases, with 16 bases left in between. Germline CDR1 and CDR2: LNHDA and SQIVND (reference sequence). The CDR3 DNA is TGTGCCAGTAGTCCCCTCAGGACTGAGGACACTGAAGCTTTCTTT. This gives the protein CASSPLRTEDTEAFF.

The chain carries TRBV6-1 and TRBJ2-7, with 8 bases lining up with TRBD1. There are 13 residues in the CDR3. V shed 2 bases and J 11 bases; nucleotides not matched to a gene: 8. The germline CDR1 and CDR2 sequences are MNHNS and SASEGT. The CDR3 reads CASSERRQGMKYF. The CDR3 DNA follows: TGTGCCAGCAGTGAACGGCGACAGGGGATGAAGTACTTC.

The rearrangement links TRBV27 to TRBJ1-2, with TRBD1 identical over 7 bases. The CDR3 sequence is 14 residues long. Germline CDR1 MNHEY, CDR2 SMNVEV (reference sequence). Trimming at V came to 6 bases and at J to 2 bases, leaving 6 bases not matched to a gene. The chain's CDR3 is CASRTGMENYGYTF. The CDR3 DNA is TGTGCCAGCAGGACAGGGATGGAGAACTATGGCTACACCTTC.